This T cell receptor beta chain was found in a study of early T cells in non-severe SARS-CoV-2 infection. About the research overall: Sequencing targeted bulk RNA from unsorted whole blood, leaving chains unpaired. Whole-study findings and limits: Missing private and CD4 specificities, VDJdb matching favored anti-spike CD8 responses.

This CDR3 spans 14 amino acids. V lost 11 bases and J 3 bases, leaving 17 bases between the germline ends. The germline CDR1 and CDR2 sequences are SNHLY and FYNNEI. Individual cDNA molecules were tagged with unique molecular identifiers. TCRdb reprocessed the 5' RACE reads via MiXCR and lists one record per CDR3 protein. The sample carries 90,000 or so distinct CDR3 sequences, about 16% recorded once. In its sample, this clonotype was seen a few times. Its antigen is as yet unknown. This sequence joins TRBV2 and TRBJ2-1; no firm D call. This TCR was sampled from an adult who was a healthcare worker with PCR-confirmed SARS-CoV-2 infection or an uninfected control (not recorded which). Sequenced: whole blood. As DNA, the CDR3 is TGTGCCTCTCGCCCATCCTCTCTCTACAATGAGCAGTTCTTC. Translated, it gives CASRPSSLYNEQFF.